The 6 T cell receptor beta chains below all came from one sample that was sequenced in a study of T cells after yellow fever vaccination. TCRdb reanalysed the 5' RACE reads using MiXCR and keeps one entry per CDR3 protein. This sample has 350,000 to 550,000 distinct CDR3 sequences, with approximately 19% found just once. The sequencing here drew on PBMCs, taken before the yellow fever booster vaccination. The receptors shown here come from a man aged 18 to 29 who received the YFV17D yellow fever vaccine.

Only a few counts were recorded for this clonotype. V is TRBV4-1 and J is TRBJ2-5; tentatively, D is TRBD1 (5 bases). There are 15 residues in the CDR3. CDR1 is MGHRA and CDR2 is YSYEKL in the germline V gene. V was clipped by 1 base and J by 9 bases, with 18 bases between them. The CDR3 DNA reads TGCGCCAGCAGCCAAGGAACAGGCCCAGGATGGGCCCAGTACTTC. Translated, it gives CASSQGTGPGWAQYF.

The chain employs TRBV7-9 and TRBJ2-3; D ambiguous. The CDR3 runs to 15 residues. CDR1 is SEHNR and CDR2 is FQNEAQ in the germline V gene (reference sequence). Trimming removed 7 bases from V and 5 bases from J, with 19 bases in between. This CDR3 reads CASTHPGPLGDTQYF. The CDR3 bases are TGTGCCAGCACCCACCCCGGGCCTTTGGGAGATACGCAGTATTTT.

The genes are TRBV28 and TRBJ2-2; D not certain. This CDR3 spans 16 amino acids. Deletions cut 6 bases from V and 2 bases from J, with 16 bases between. Germline V CDR1 and CDR2: MDHEN, SYDVKM. DNA for the CDR3: TGTGCCAGCAGCCCAAGAAATTGGAGAAACACCGGGGAGCTGTTTTTT. It encodes CASSPRNWRNTGELFF. The full variable domain, its missing parts supplied by reference TRBV28 and TRBJ2-2, is DVKVTQSSRYLVKRTGEKVFLECVQDMDHENMFWYRQDPGLGLRLIYFSYDVKMKEKGDIPEGYSVSREKKERFSLILESASTNQTSMYLCASSPRNWRNTGELFFGEGSRLTVL.

This clonotype was observed a handful of times. This chain joins TRBV27 and TRBJ2-7, with 7 bases matching TRBD1. Germline V gene sequence: CDR1 MNHEY, CDR2 SMNVEV (reference sequence). The CDR3 length is 12 residues. J gave up 6 bases and V 5 bases, and 4 bases lay outside the gene matches. The CDR3 loop is CASSSQGVEQYF. The CDR3 DNA sequence: TGTGCCAGCAGTAGTCAGGGGGTCGAGCAGTACTTC.

The CDR3 spells CASSAQPGRSSYEQYF. CDR3 sequence (DNA): TGTGCCAGCAGTGCTCAACCGGGACGGAGCTCCTACGAGCAGTACTTC. The chain employs TRBV6-6 and TRBJ2-7; D possibly uses TRBD1 or TRBD2 (5 bases each). CDR3 length: 16 residues. Germline values: CDR1 MNHNY, CDR2 SVGAGI (reference sequence). V lost 5 bases and J 0 bases, leaving 17 bases between the germline ends.

This rearrangement joins TRBV7-9 to TRBJ2-1, with 7 bases identical to TRBD1. V shed 5 bases, J shed 4 bases, and the junction held 8 bases outside the gene matches. Germline V gene sequence: CDR1 SEHNR, CDR2 FQNEAQ (reference sequence). CDR3 length: 15 amino acids. CDR3 nucleotide sequence: TGTGCCAGCAGCCACCGGGACAGAGCGTACAATGAGCAGTTCTTC. Its translation is CASSHRDRAYNEQFF.